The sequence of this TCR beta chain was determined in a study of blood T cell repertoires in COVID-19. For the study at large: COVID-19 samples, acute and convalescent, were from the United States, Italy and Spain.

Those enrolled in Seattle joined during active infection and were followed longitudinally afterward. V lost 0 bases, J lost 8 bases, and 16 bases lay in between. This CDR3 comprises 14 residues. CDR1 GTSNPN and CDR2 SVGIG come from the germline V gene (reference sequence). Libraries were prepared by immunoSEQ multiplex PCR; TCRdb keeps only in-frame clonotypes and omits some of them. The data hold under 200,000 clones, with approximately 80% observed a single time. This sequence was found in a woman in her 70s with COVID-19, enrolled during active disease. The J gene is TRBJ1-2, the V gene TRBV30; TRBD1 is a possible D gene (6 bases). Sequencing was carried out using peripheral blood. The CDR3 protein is CAWSVRRGGRGYTF. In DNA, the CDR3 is TGTGCCTGGAGTGTACGGAGGGGGGGAAGGGGCTACACCTTC.